The 24 T cell receptor beta chains in this list originate from one sample, sequenced in a study of cytomegalovirus exposure and HLA in healthy donors (dated by TCRdb to 2017 to 2019). The library relied on the immunoSEQ multiplex PCR assay. For the multiplex PCR, a mixture combining 60 forward primers for TCR Vbeta segments and 13 reverse primers for TCR Jbeta segments was used. TCRdb took over this immuneACCESS table, retaining in-frame rearrangements with V and J assigned. Such tables are incomplete; in checked studies, under half of the missing clones stem from an unresolved V gene, and the remainder is unexplained. Present in this sample are about 130,000 clones, 75% to 85% of which were seen just once. The ten largest make up 1% of the sample. The material sequenced was PBMCs. Receptors originate from a man aged 40-55 years in good health and CMV-seronegative.

CDR3 nucleotide sequence: TGTGCCACCAGCAGAGGGGGGACAGGGGGGGAAAGTCAGCCCCAGCATTTT. Its protein is CATSRGGTGGESQPQHF. J is TRBJ1-5 and V is TRBV15; 11 positions match TRBD1. The CDR3 has 17 amino acids. V was pared by 1 base and J by 6 bases, with 8 bases of the junction left unmatched. CDR1 is LNHNV, CDR2 YYDKDF, per germline (reference sequence). The full variable domain, completed using reference TRBV15 and TRBJ1-5, is DAMVIQNPRYQVTQFGKPVTLSCSQTLNHNVMYWYQQKSSQAPKLLFHYYDKDFNNEADTPDNFQSRRPNTSFCFLDIRSPGLGDTAMYLCATSRGGTGGESQPQHFGDGTRLSIL.

The rearrangement links TRBV5-1 to TRBJ2-7; 8 nucleotides align to TRBD2. The CDR3 sequence is 14 residues long. Germline CDR1 and CDR2: SGHRS and YFSETQ. V was clipped by 6 bases and J by 5 bases; unmatched bases: 10. CDR3 amino acids: CASNERGNVHEQYF. CDR3 DNA: TGCGCCAGCAATGAGCGGGGGAACGTCCACGAGCAGTACTTC.

The J gene is TRBJ2-7, the V gene TRBV14; no firm D call. CDR3 length: 13 amino acids. Germline V gives CDR1 SGHDN, CDR2 FVKESK. V dropped 1 base and J dropped 6 bases, with 10 bases sitting between them. CDR3 DNA sequence: TGTGCCAGCAGCCAAGCTGCCGGTGGCGAGCAGTACTTC. Protein: CASSQAAGGEQYF.

The V and J genes are TRBV30 and TRBJ1-1; tentative D call: TRBD1 (6 bases). Between the trimmed V and J ends, which lost 3 bases and 2 bases, there was a span of 7 bases. CDR1 GTSNPN and CDR2 SVGIG come from the germline V gene (reference sequence). The CDR3 consists of 12 residues. For the CDR3, the DNA is TGTGCCTGGAGGGGGACAAACACTGAAGCTTTCTTT. Encoded protein: CAWRGTNTEAFF.

The rearrangement links TRBV28 to TRBJ2-7; the D is unclear. Trimming stripped 6 bases from V and 0 bases from J, with 15 bases between. Germline assignment: CDR1 MDHEN and CDR2 SYDVKM. CDR3 length: 15 amino acids. CDR3 coding DNA: TGTGCCAGCAGCTTCCCGCGCCGGAGCTCCTACGAGCAGTACTTC. Amino acids: CASSFPRRSSYEQYF. Supplemented by reference TRBV28 and TRBJ2-7, the full variable domain reads DVKVTQSSRYLVKRTGEKVFLECVQDMDHENMFWYRQDPGLGLRLIYFSYDVKMKEKGDIPEGYSVSREKKERFSLILESASTNQTSMYLCASSFPRRSSYEQYFGPGTRLTVT.

The chain combines TRBV12-5 with TRBJ2-1; tentative D call: TRBD2 (5 bases). The CDR3 runs 16 residues. Germline CDR1 reads LGHNT; CDR2 reads FRNRAP. Trimming pared 1 base from V and 0 bases from J, leaving 10 bases between. The CDR3 is CASGLGGGSSYNEQFF. The DNA of the CDR3 is TGTGCTAGTGGTTTGGGCGGAGGTAGCTCCTACAATGAGCAGTTCTTC.

V usage is TRBV4-1 and J usage is TRBJ2-5; D is possibly TRBD1 (6 bases). This CDR3 comprises 13 residues. In germline, CDR1 is MGHRA, CDR2 YSYEKL. The V end was cut by 1 base, the J end by 4 bases, with 7 bases between. CDR3 nucleotides: TGCGCCAGCAGCCAAGTCAGGGGAGAGACCCAGTACTTC. Encoded protein: CASSQVRGETQYF.

The chain couples TRBV5-4 to TRBJ1-2, with 8 bases lining up with TRBD1. Trimming removed 1 base from V and 7 bases from J; junction bases left unmatched: 6. The CDR3 spans 14 residues. The germline V gene encodes CDR1 SGHNT and CDR2 YYREEE (reference sequence). CDR3 amino acids: CASSLNRGNGGYTF. Here the CDR3 DNA reads TGTGCCAGCAGCTTGAACAGGGGGAATGGTGGCTACACCTTC.

This chain links TRBV5-1 with TRBJ2-1; perhaps TRBD2 as D (6 bases). Trimming cost V 6 bases and J 0 bases, with 13 bases left between them. Germline V lookup: CDR1 SGHRS, CDR2 YFSETQ. This CDR3 is built from 15 residues. The CDR3 region is CASTIAGSSYNEQFF. CDR3 sequence (DNA): TGCGCCAGCACGATTGCCGGGAGCTCCTACAATGAGCAGTTCTTC.

CDR3 sequence (DNA): TGTGCCAGTAGTATTTCATCAGGCACAGATACGCAGTATTTT. Encoded protein: CASSISSGTDTQYF. The chain links TRBV19 to TRBJ2-3; no reliable D call. Trimming pared 3 bases from V and 1 base from J, leaving 8 bases between. The CDR3 has 14 residues. Germline loops: CDR1 LNHDA, CDR2 SQIVND (reference sequence).

The rearrangement joins TRBV5-5 to TRBJ1-1; possibly TRBD1 for D (5 bases). The CDR3 sequence is 16 residues long. The germline CDR1 and CDR2 sequences are SGHKS and YYEKEE (reference sequence). Between the trimmed V and J ends, which lost 2 bases and 4 bases, there was a span of 18 bases. The CDR3 DNA sequence: TGTGCCAGCAGCTTTCAGATTAGCGGGGGGTCCACTGAAGCTTTCTTT. Translated: CASSFQISGGSTEAFF.

In its sample, this clone was seen a few times. The chain's CDR3 is CASSLLSSGANVLTF. The CDR3 region has the DNA TGTGCCAGCAGCTTGCTTAGCTCTGGGGCCAACGTCCTGACTTTC. The J gene is TRBJ2-6, the V gene TRBV5-4; D is ambiguous. CDR3 size: 15 residues. CDR1 and CDR2 from the germline V gene are SGHNT and YYREEE (reference sequence). Trimming shortened V by 1 base and J by 0 bases, and 5 bases separated the two germline ends.

This clone occurred once. The chain combines TRBV29-1 with TRBJ2-5; a weak D match, TRBD2 (6 bases). Between the trimmed V and J ends, which lost 7 bases and 1 base, there was a span of 10 bases. The CDR3 has 12 residues. Germline V gene lookup returns CDR1 SQVTM and CDR2 ANQGSEA. Written as DNA, the CDR3 is TGCAGCGCCCAGGAGGGCCAAGAGACCCAGTACTTC. It specifies CSAQEGQETQYF.

This rearrangement joins TRBV4-1 to TRBJ1-3; D is uncertain. The germline CDR1 and CDR2 sequences are MGHRA and YSYEKL. The length of the CDR3 is 16 residues. V was shortened by 0 bases and J by 4 bases, with 13 bases between the two germline ends. This CDR3 reads CASSQDGSAGGNTIYF. The CDR3 region has the DNA TGCGCCAGCAGCCAAGATGGTAGCGCGGGGGGAAACACCATATATTTT.

The chain employs TRBV2 and TRBJ1-1, with 10 nucleotides matching TRBD1. The CDR3 contains 14 residues. Germline V lookup: CDR1 SNHLY, CDR2 FYNNEI. J lost 3 bases, V lost 4 bases, and 2 bases had no gene match. In nucleotides, the CDR3 is TGTGCCAGCAGTGGACAGGGGGCTGACACTGAAGCTTTCTTT. Translation: CASSGQGADTEAFF.

This sequence joins TRBV5-1 and TRBJ1-4; D is ambiguous. There are 12 residues in the CDR3. V was clipped by 5 bases and J by 6 bases, with 8 bases between them. CDR1 and CDR2 from the germline V gene are SGHRS and YFSETQ. This chain's CDR3 is CASSGQDEKLFF. The CDR3 DNA reads as TGCGCCAGCAGTGGGCAGGATGAAAAACTGTTTTTT.

The chain is built from TRBV6-5 and TRBJ1-5; D gene unclear. With 5 bases removed from V and 7 bases from J, the gap between germline ends came to 15 bases. The V gene's germline CDR1 is MNHEY and CDR2 SVGAGI. CDR3 size: 14 residues. Here the CDR3 reads CASSGMGTRQPQHF. The CDR3 region has the DNA TGTGCCAGCAGTGGAATGGGTACGCGGCAGCCCCAGCATTTT.

The chain couples TRBV6-6 to TRBJ1-2, with D unclear. The CDR3 is 12 amino acids. The germline V gene has CDR1 MNHNY and CDR2 SVGAGI (reference sequence). V dropped 2 bases and J dropped 8 bases, with 9 bases sitting between them. Here the CDR3 reads CASSYAEGGYTF. The CDR3 bases are TGTGCCAGCAGTTACGCAGAGGGAGGCTACACCTTC.

The rearrangement uses TRBV7-6 and TRBJ2-5; 8 positions agree with TRBD1. The V and J ends lost 4 bases and 6 bases, in that order; junction bases with no gene match: 4. The CDR3 extends over 13 amino acids. Germline V gene data show CDR1 as SGHVS and CDR2 as FNYEAQ. CDR3 sequence reads: CASSSRGRKTQYF. The CDR3 region has the DNA TGTGCCAGCAGCTCCAGGGGGCGGAAGACCCAGTACTTC.

The rearrangement uses TRBV18 and TRBJ1-5, with 7 bases matching TRBD1. J was trimmed by 1 base and V by 1 base; bases with no gene match: 1. The CDR3 extends over 15 amino acids. Per the germline V gene, CDR1 is KGHSH and CDR2 is LQKENI. The CDR3 region is CASSPQGASNQPQHF. The CDR3 region has the DNA TGTGCCAGCTCACCACAGGGGGCAAGCAATCAGCCCCAGCATTTT.

Points on this clone: The sample has other DNA sequences that encode this CDR3 too. This chain connects TRBV30 to TRBJ2-7; 8 nucleotides match TRBD2. Germline CDR1 and CDR2: GTSNPN and SVGIG (reference sequence). The J segment lost 0 bases and the V segment lost 1 base, leaving 2 bases of the junction unmatched. There are 14 residues in the CDR3. CDR3 amino acids: CAWSAGGISYEQYF. The CDR3, as DNA: TGTGCCTGGAGTGCGGGGGGGATCTCCTACGAGCAGTACTTC.

The chain links TRBV5-1 to TRBJ2-1; D possibly corresponds to TRBD1 (6 bases). Germline V gives CDR1 SGHRS, CDR2 YFSETQ. Trimming pared 4 bases from V and 5 bases from J, leaving 19 bases between. The CDR3 sequence is 16 residues long. The CDR3 reads CASSVQQGRGNNEQFF. CDR3 DNA: TGCGCCAGCAGCGTCCAACAGGGCAGGGGAAACAATGAGCAGTTCTTC.

The CDR3 protein is CATSRDRAAQPQHF. The DNA for the CDR3 is TGTGCCACCAGCAGGGACAGGGCTGCTCAGCCCCAGCATTTT. The J gene is TRBJ1-5, the V gene TRBV15, with 8 bases identical to TRBD1. Unmatched junction bases numbered 4, after V lost 3 bases and J lost 6 bases. CDR1 LNHNV and CDR2 YYDKDF come from the germline V gene (reference sequence). The CDR3 consists of 14 residues.

V and J are TRBV7-3 and TRBJ2-5, with 9 bases identical to TRBD1. V shed 0 bases, J shed 5 bases, and the junction held 13 bases outside the gene matches. Germline CDR1 reads SGHTA; CDR2 reads FQGTGA. The CDR3 has 18 residues. The CDR3 nucleotides read TGTGCCAGCAGCTTAACGGGGGGACAGGGCCACTTCCAGGAGACCCAGTACTTC. Translation gives CASSLTGGQGHFQETQYF.